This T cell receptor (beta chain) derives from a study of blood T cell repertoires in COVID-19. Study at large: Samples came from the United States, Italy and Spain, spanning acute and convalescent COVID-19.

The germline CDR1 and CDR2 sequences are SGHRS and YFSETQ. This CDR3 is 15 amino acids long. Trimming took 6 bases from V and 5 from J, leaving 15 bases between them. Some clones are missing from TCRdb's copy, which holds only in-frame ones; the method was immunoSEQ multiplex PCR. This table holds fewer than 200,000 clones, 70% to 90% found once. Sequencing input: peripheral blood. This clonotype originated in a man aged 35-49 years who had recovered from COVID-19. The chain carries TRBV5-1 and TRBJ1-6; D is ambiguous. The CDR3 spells CASNIRPADNSPLHF. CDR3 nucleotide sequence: TGCGCCAGCAACATTCGCCCCGCGGATAATTCACCCCTCCACTTT.